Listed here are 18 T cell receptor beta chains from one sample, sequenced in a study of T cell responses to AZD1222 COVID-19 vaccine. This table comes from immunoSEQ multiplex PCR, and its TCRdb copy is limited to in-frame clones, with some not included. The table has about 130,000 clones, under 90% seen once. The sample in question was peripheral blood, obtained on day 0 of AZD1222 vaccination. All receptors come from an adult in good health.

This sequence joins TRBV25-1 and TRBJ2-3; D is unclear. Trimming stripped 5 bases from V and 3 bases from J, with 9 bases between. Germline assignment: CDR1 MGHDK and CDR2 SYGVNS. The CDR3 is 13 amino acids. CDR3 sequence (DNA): TGTGCCAGCAGTATCCAGCTGACAGATACGCAGTATTTT. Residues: CASSIQLTDTQYF.

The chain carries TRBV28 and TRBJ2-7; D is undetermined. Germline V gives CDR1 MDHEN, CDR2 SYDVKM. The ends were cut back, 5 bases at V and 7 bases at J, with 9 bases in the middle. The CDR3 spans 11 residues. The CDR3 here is CASSMRQEQYF. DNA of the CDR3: TGTGCCAGCAGTATGCGGCAGGAGCAGTACTTC. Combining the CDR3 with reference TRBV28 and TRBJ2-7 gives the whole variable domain DVKVTQSSRYLVKRTGEKVFLECVQDMDHENMFWYRQDPGLGLRLIYFSYDVKMKEKGDIPEGYSVSREKKERFSLILESASTNQTSMYLCASSMRQEQYFGPGTRLTVT.

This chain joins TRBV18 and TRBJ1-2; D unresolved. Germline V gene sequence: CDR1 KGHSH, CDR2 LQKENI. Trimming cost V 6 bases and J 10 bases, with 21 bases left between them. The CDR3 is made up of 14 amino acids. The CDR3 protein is CASSPGSLEVTYTF. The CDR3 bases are TGTGCCAGCTCCCCGGGGTCACTTGAGGTTACCTACACCTTC. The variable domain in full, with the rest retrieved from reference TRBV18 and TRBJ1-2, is NAGVMQNPRHLVRRRGQEARLRCSPMKGHSHVYWYRQLPEEGLKFMVYLQKENIIDESGMPKERFSAEFPKEGPSILRIQQVVRGDSAAYFCASSPGSLEVTYTFGSGTRLTVV.

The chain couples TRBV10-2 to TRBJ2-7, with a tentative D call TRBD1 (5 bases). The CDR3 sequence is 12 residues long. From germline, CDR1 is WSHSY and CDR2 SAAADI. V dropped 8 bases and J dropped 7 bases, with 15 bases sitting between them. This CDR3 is CASFGHAGEQYF. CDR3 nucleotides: TGCGCCAGCTTCGGACACGCCGGGGAGCAGTACTTC.

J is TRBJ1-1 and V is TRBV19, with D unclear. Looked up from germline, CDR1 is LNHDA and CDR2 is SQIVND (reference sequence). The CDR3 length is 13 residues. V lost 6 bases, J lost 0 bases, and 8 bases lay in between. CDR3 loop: CASSEQVNTEAFF. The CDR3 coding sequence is TGTGCCAGTAGCGAACAAGTGAACACTGAAGCTTTCTTT. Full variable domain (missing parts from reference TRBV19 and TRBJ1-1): DGGITQSPKYLFRKEGQNVTLSCEQNLNHDAMYWYRQDPGQGLRLIYYSQIVNDFQKGDIAEGYSVSREKKESFPLTVTSAQKNPTAFYLCASSEQVNTEAFFGQGTRLTVV.

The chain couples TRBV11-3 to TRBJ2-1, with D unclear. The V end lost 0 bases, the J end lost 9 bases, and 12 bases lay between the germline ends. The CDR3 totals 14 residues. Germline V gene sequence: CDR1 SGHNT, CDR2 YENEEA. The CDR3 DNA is TGTGCCAGCAGCTTAGATCGAGTAGAAGGTGAGCAGTTCTTC. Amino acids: CASSLDRVEGEQFF.

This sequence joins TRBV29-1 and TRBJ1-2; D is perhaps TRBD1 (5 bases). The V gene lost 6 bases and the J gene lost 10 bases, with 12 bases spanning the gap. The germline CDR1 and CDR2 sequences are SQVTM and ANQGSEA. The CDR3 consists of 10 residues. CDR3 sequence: CSVDPGPYTF. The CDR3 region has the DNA TGCAGCGTGGATCCGGGACCCTACACCTTC.

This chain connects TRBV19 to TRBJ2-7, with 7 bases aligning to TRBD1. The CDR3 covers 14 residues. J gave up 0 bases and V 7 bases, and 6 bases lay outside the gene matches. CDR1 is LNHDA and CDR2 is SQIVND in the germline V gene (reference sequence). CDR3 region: CASNRGQYSYEQYF. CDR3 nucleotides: TGTGCCAGTAACCGGGGACAGTACTCCTACGAGCAGTACTTC.

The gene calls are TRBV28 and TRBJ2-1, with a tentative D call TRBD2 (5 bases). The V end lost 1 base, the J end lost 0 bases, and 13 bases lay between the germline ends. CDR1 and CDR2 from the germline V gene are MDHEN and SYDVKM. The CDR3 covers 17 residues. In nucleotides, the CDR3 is TGTGCCAGCAGTTTATCAAAGGCGGGTTCCTCCTACAATGAGCAGTTCTTC. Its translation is CASSLSKAGSSYNEQFF.

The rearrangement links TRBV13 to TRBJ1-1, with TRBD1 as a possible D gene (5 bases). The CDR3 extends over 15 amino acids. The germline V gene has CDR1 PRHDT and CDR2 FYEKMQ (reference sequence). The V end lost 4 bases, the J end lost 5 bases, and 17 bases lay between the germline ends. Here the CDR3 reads CASSSWGDTGTEAFF. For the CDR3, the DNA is TGTGCCAGCAGCTCTTGGGGGGATACGGGGACTGAAGCTTTCTTT.

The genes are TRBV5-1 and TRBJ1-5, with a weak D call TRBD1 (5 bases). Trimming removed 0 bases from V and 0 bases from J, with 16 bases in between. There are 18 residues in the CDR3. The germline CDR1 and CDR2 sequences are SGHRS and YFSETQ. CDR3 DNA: TGCGCCAGCAGCTTGGCCAAACAGGCGATCTATAGCAATCAGCCCCAGCATTTT. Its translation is CASSLAKQAIYSNQPQHF.

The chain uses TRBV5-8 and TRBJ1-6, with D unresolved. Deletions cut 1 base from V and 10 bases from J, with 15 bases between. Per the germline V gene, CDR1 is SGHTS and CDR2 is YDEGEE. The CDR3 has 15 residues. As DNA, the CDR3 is TGTGCCAGCAGCTTGAGACCTCTTGGTACGTCACCCCTCCACTTT. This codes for CASSLRPLGTSPLHF.

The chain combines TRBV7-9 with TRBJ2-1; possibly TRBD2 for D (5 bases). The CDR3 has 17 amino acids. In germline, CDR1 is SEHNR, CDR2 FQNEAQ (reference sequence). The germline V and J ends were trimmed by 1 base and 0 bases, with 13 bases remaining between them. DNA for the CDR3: TGTGCCAGCAGCTTAGGTGGAGGCGGTAGCTCCTACAATGAGCAGTTCTTC. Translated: CASSLGGGGSSYNEQFF.

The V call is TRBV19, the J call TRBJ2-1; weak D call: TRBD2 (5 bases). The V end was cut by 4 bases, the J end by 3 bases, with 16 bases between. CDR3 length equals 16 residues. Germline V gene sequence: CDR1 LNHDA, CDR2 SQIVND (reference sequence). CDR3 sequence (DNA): TGTGCCAGTAGTACGCTGGACTTGGGGTTCTACAATGAGCAGTTCTTC. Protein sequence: CASSTLDLGFYNEQFF.

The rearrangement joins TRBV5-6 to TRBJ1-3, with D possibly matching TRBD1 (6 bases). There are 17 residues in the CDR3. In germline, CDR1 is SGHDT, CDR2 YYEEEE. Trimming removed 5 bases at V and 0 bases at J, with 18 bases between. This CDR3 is CASRSGGPYISGNTIYF. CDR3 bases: TGTGCCAGCAGAAGCGGGGGGCCTTACATCTCTGGAAACACCATATATTTT.

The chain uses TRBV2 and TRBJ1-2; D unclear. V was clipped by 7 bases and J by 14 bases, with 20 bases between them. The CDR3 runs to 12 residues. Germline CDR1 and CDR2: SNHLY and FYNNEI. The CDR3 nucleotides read TGTGCCAGCACAAGGGAAACCCGACTTGTAACCTTC. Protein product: CASTRETRLVTF. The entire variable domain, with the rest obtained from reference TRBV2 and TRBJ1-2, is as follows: EPEVTQTPSHQVTQMGQEVILRCVPISNHLYFYWYRQILGQKVEFLVSFYNNEISEKSEIFDDQFSVERPDGSNFTLKIRSTKLEDSAMYFCASTRETRLVTFGSGTRLTVV.

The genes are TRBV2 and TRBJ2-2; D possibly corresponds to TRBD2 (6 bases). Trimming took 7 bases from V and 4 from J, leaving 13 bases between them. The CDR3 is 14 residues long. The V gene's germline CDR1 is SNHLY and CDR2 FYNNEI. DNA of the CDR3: TGTGCCAGCACCAGAGACGGGGGCACCGGGGAGCTGTTTTTT. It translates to CASTRDGGTGELFF.

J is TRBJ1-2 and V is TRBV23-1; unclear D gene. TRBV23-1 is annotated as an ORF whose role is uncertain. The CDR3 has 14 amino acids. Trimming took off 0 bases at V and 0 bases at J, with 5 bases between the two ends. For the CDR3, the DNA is TGCGCCAGCAGTCAATCCAGCTCTAACTATGGCTACACCTTC. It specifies CASSQSSSNYGYTF.